These 8 T cell receptor beta chains originate from one sample sequenced in a study of T cell responses to AZD1222 COVID-19 vaccine. Sequenced by immunoSEQ multiplex PCR; TCRdb stores in-frame clones only, minus some. Counted here are around 150,000 clones, 92% occurring once; the ten biggest clones make up 1.1%. Sample: peripheral blood, taken 28 days after the second AZD1222 dose. These receptors all stem from an adult who received the AZD1222 COVID-19 vaccine.

The J gene is TRBJ1-2, the V gene TRBV29-1; D is undetermined. Germline lookup yields CDR1 SQVTM and CDR2 ANQGSEA. V was cut by 7 bases and J by 2 bases, with 11 bases left in between. CDR3 length: 12 amino acids. Here the CDR3 reads CSGTDTNYGYTF. As DNA, the CDR3 is TGCAGCGGGACCGACACGAACTATGGCTACACCTTC.

The V call is TRBV2, the J call TRBJ2-1; 10 positions match TRBD2. The CDR3 covers 12 residues. V trimming: 8 bases; J trimming: 8 bases; junction bases outside the gene matches: 3. From germline, CDR1 is SNHLY and CDR2 FYNNEI. The DNA for the CDR3 is TGTGCCAGCCGAGGGACTAGCGATGAGCAGTTCTTC. Protein product: CASRGTSDEQFF.

This chain connects TRBV6-5 to TRBJ1-1; D is unresolved. Germline V gives CDR1 MNHEY, CDR2 SVGAGI. V was shortened by 6 bases and J by 5 bases, with 13 bases between the two germline ends. This CDR3 spans 13 amino acids. This CDR3 reads CASSQSVGTEAFF. The CDR3 DNA follows: TGTGCCAGCAGCCAGTCGGTCGGTACTGAAGCTTTCTTT.

The gene calls are TRBV7-6 and TRBJ1-4, with a tentative D call TRBD1 (6 bases). CDR1 and CDR2 (germline): SGHVS, FNYEAQ. The CDR3 has 15 amino acids. The ends were cut back, 1 base at V and 3 bases at J, with 9 bases in the middle. The CDR3 DNA sequence: TGTGCCAGCAGCTTAGGACAGGTTTCTAATGAAAAACTGTTTTTT. Translated, it gives CASSLGQVSNEKLFF.

The V gene is TRBV19, the J gene TRBJ1-1; 8 bases map to TRBD1. The V gene end was trimmed by 4 bases and the J gene end by 10 bases; junction bases not matched to a gene: 8. Looked up from germline, CDR1 is LNHDA and CDR2 is SQIVND (reference sequence). The CDR3 spans 13 residues. Here the CDR3 DNA reads TGTGCCAGTAGTAACCAGGGGGCCGGAGGAGCTTTCTTT. Translated, it gives CASSNQGAGGAFF.

The chain links TRBV6-5 to TRBJ1-5, with D tentatively TRBD1 (6 bases). This CDR3 contains 15 residues. Germline CDR1 and CDR2: MNHEY and SVGAGI. V was pared by 8 bases and J by 0 bases, with 14 bases between. The CDR3, as DNA: TGTGCCAGCCAAACAGGGACCTTTAGCAATCAGCCCCAGCATTTT. Protein product: CASQTGTFSNQPQHF.

The chain's CDR3 is CASSGGADAGANVLTF. The CDR3 DNA reads as TGTGCCAGCTCAGGGGGCGCCGACGCTGGGGCCAACGTCCTGACTTTC. The V and J genes are TRBV18 and TRBJ2-6; D is possibly TRBD1 (6 bases). This CDR3 is built from 16 residues. V lost 5 bases and J lost 2, with 13 bases in between. Per germline, CDR1 KGHSH and CDR2 LQKENI.

This rearrangement joins TRBV29-1 to TRBJ1-1, with D maybe TRBD1 (5 bases). V was pared by 5 bases and J by 1 base, with 14 bases between. This CDR3 is built from 14 residues. Germline assignment: CDR1 SQVTM and CDR2 ANQGSEA. CDR3 sequence (DNA): TGCAGCGTTCTCTTGGGGCGGTCGAACACTGAAGCTTTCTTT. Translating it yields CSVLLGRSNTEAFF.